The rows below give T cell receptor beta chains drawn from one sample of a study of blood T cell repertoires in COVID-19. TCRdb's table, derived via immunoSEQ multiplex PCR, lists solely in-frame clones and lacks some. This sample has about 240,000 clones, with about 86% found just once. The sequenced sample consisted of PBMCs or T cells enriched from blood (not recorded which). Receptors originate from a woman in her thirties or forties with acute COVID-19. Both conserved end residues are part of each CDR3. The order of the fields is clone size, J gene, D gene, CDR3 length, V gene, CDR3 DNA, CDR3 protein. The D gene is left open where the match is weak. The listing skips clone size in some rows; elsewhere it reads once, few, many or a size class.

.,TRBJ1-5,.,15,TRBV9,TGTGCCAGCAGCGTAGACGGGCGGGGGGATCAGCCCCAGCATTTT,CASSVDGRGDQPQHF
.,TRBJ1-6,.,15,TRBV6-4,TGTGCCAGCAGTAAATTACAGGGCGGGGGATCACCCCTCCACTTT,CASSKLQGGGSPLHF
.,TRBJ2-7,.,13,TRBV5-6,TGTGCCAGCAGCTTGGACAGTACCTACGAGCAGTACTTC,CASSLDSTYEQYF
.,TRBJ1-2,.,13,TRBV19,TGTGCCAGTAGTATTGAGGTGAACTATGGCTACACCTTC,CASSIEVNYGYTF
.,TRBJ2-7,.,11,TRBV12-3/TRBV12-4,TGTGCCAGCAGTAATACCTACGAGCAGTACTTC,CASSNTYEQYF
.,TRBJ1-4,.,14,TRBV4-1,TGCGCCAGCAGACCCCAATCAGGGTGGGAAAAACTGTTTTTT,CASRPQSGWEKLFF
.,TRBJ2-2,TRBD2,16,TRBV5-1,TGCGCCAGCAGCCCGGGACTAGCGGGAATGGACGGGGAGCTGTTTTTT,CASSPGLAGMDGELFF
once,TRBJ2-1,TRBD2,13,TRBV7-9,TGTGCCGGCGGGACTAACTCCTACAATGAGCAGTTCTTC,CAGGTNSYNEQFF
.,TRBJ2-5,TRBD1,15,TRBV20-1,TGCAGTGCTAGTAAGGTCAGGGGGCGCGAGGAGACCCAGTACTTC,CSASKVRGREETQYF
.,TRBJ1-5,.,12,TRBV28,TGTGCCAGCAGTTTATCAGATCAGCCCCAGCATTTT,CASSLSDQPQHF
.,TRBJ2-3,.,14,TRBV24-1,TGTGCCACCAGTGATTTGTCGGGGGCAGATACGCAGTATTTT,CATSDLSGADTQYF
.,TRBJ2-6,.,18,TRBV5-1,TGCGCCAGCAGCTTGATAACAGGTTTGTCCTCTGGGGCCAACGTCCTGACTTTC,CASSLITGLSSGANVLTF
.,TRBJ1-2,.,12,TRBV10-3,TGTGCCATCAGTGGGGGCCAGGATGGCTACACCTTC,CAISGGQDGYTF
few,TRBJ2-1,TRBD2,15,TRBV7-9,TGTGCCAGCAACAAAGCGGGAGTCGGCGACAATGAGCAGTTCTTC,CASNKAGVGDNEQFF
.,TRBJ1-2,TRBD1,15,TRBV19,TGTGCCAGTAGTATAGAGCAGGGGGGATCATATGGCTACACCTTC,CASSIEQGGSYGYTF
.,TRBJ2-7,.,12,TRBV7-2,TGTGCCAGCAGCGCGCATTCCTACGAGCAGTACTTC,CASSAHSYEQYF
.,TRBJ2-2,TRBD2,19,TRBV11-3,TGTGCCAGCAGCTCGCCCCGGTCTAGCGGGAGGGCCGGGACCGGGGAGCTGTTTTTT,CASSSPRSSGRAGTGELFF
.,TRBJ2-1,.,14,TRBV10-1,TGCGCCAGCAGTGCAAGTCGAGGGTATGATGAGCAGTTCTTC,CASSASRGYDEQFF
.,TRBJ1-1,.,13,TRBV11-3,TGTGCCAGCAGCTTCCGAACGGAGATCGGAGCTTTCTTT,CASSFRTEIGAFF
.,TRBJ2-2,.,14,TRBV5-1,TGCGCCAGCAGCTTGTCGGCGAACACCGGGGAGCTGTTTTTT,CASSLSANTGELFF
few,TRBJ2-1,TRBD2,15,TRBV5-8,TGTGCCAGCAGCTTGGGACTAGCGGAATACAATGAGCAGTTCTTC,CASSLGLAEYNEQFF
.,TRBJ1-1,.,15,TRBV7-9,TGTGCCAGCAGCTTAGTTGGGGGCTCCAGCACTGAAGCTTTCTTT,CASSLVGGSSTEAFF
.,TRBJ2-1,TRBD2,17,TRBV2,TGTGCCAGCAGTGGGACAGCGACTAGCGGGATCGGGAATGAGCAGTTCTTC,CASSGTATSGIGNEQFF
.,TRBJ1-1,TRBD1,15,TRBV14,TGTGCCAGCAGCCACGCCGGGACAGGGAGCCCTGAAGCTTTCTTT,CASSHAGTGSPEAFF
.,TRBJ2-1,TRBD2,19,TRBV19,TGTGCCAGTAGTATAGGACGGCTATTTAGCGGGAGGGCGGACAATGAGCAGTTCTTC,CASSIGRLFSGRADNEQFF
.,TRBJ2-7,.,13,TRBV3-1/TRBV3-2,TGTGCCAGCAGCCAAGTCGGACTTCTCGAGCAGTACTTC,CASSQVGLLEQYF
.,TRBJ2-5,TRBD1,14,TRBV11-2,TGTGCCAGCAGCTTATCGACAGGGCAAGAGACCCAGTACTTC,CASSLSTGQETQYF
.,TRBJ2-3,.,17,TRBV25-1,TGTGCCAGCAGTCCTTGGGTCGGGCAGGGTAGCACAGATACGCAGTATTTT,CASSPWVGQGSTDTQYF
.,TRBJ1-2,.,15,TRBV7-8,TGTGCCAGCAGCTTGGGTGCGACAGTCCCCTATGGCTACACCTTC,CASSLGATVPYGYTF
.,TRBJ2-2,.,19,TRBV3-1/TRBV3-2,TGTGCCAGCAGCCAAGATTGGAGGACCGACGACAAGAACACCGGGGAGCTGTTTTTT,CASSQDWRTDDKNTGELFF
.,TRBJ1-2,.,15,TRBV18,TGTGCCAGCTCACCACCGAGGGAGCTAAGAGGGGGCTACACCTTC,CASSPPRELRGGYTF
.,TRBJ2-7,.,16,TRBV6-1,TGTGCCAGCAGTGAGGTCGACGGGAACACGGGCTACGAGCAGTACTTC,CASSEVDGNTGYEQYF
.,TRBJ1-2,TRBD1,14,TRBV10-2,TGCGCCAGCAGTTTTACACAGGGGATAAATGGCTACACCTTC,CASSFTQGINGYTF
.,TRBJ2-2,TRBD2,18,TRBV5-1,TGCGCCAGCAGCCCCGGGACTAGCGGGAGTGGGGGCACCGGGGAGCTGTTTTTT,CASSPGTSGSGGTGELFF
.,TRBJ2-5,.,16,TRBV5-4,TGTGCCAGCAGCCCGGGGACGGGAGTCTTAAGAGAGACCCAGTACTTC,CASSPGTGVLRETQYF
.,TRBJ1-2,.,12,TRBV2,TGTGCCAGCAGTGGGCAGGGAAGTGGCTACACCTTC,CASSGQGSGYTF
once,TRBJ1-6,.,14,TRBV28,TGTGCCAGCACCCAATTGAGTTATAATTCACCCCTCCACTTT,CASTQLSYNSPLHF
.,TRBJ2-6,.,16,TRBV5-1,TGCGCCAGCAGCTTGGCCGGGTCGTTGGGGGCCAACGTCCTGACTTTC,CASSLAGSLGANVLTF
.,TRBJ1-2,.,13,TRBV2,TGTGCCAGCAGTGGGACACTGAACTATGGCTACACCTTC,CASSGTLNYGYTF
.,TRBJ2-7,.,15,TRBV5-1,TGCGCCAGCAGCCCCGTGGGGGGTTCGTCCTACGAGCAGTACTTC,CASSPVGGSSYEQYF
.,TRBJ2-5,.,14,TRBV11-3,TGTGCCAGCAGCTTAGCACTAGCCGACGAGACCCAGTACTTC,CASSLALADETQYF
.,TRBJ2-7,TRBD2,15,TRBV7-2,TGTGCCAGCAGCTTTGGGCTGGGACTAGCCGACGAGCAGTACTTC,CASSFGLGLADEQYF
.,TRBJ2-7,TRBD2,14,TRBV19,TGTGCCAGTAGTGCCAGCGGGGGCGACTACGAGCAGTACTTC,CASSASGGDYEQYF
once,TRBJ2-7,TRBD2,18,TRBV14,TGTGCCAGCAGCCAAGGGGGATTCGGACTAGCGGCCAACTACGAGCAGTACTTC,CASSQGGFGLAANYEQYF
.,TRBJ2-7,TRBD1,16,TRBV13,TGTGCCAGCAGCTTAGGGGGACAGGGGATTCCCTACGAGCAGTACTTC,CASSLGGQGIPYEQYF
.,TRBJ2-7,TRBD2,16,TRBV5-1,TGCGCCAGCAGGAACCACCAGAGCGGGAGAACTTACGAGCAGTACTTC,CASRNHQSGRTYEQYF
.,TRBJ2-2,TRBD2,17,TRBV13,TGTGCCAGCAGCCTGGGGGCGGGGGGCGCTGGTACCGGGGAGCTGTTTTTT,CASSLGAGGAGTGELFF
.,TRBJ1-1,.,12,TRBV5-5,TGTGCCAGCAGCTTGGAGTGGGGCGTAGCTTTCTTT,CASSLEWGVAFF
once,TRBJ1-6,TRBD1,15,TRBV6-5,TGTGCCAGCAGACAAAGGGCAGGGGGAACTTCACCCCTCCACTTT,CASRQRAGGTSPLHF